This entry is about one T cell receptor (beta chain). Sequencing was performed with immunoSEQ multiplex PCR; in TCRdb, only in-frame clones are kept and a portion is missing. The sample has 55,000 to 75,000 clones; around 90% are singletons. This entry comes from a study of blood T cell repertoires in COVID-19. CDR1 and CDR2 from the germline V gene are SGHDN and FVKESK. V lost 2 bases, J lost 1 base, and 16 bases stayed unmatched. There are 20 residues in the CDR3. Sequenced input: peripheral blood. This sequence was found in a human donor in a cohort sampled during active COVID-19. This chain links TRBV14 with TRBJ2-1, with 8 nucleotides matching TRBD2. CDR3 region: CASSQFKLAGPRLSYNEQFF. The CDR3 DNA reads TGTGCCAGCAGCCAATTCAAGCTAGCGGGCCCCCGTCTTTCCTACAATGAGCAGTTCTTC.